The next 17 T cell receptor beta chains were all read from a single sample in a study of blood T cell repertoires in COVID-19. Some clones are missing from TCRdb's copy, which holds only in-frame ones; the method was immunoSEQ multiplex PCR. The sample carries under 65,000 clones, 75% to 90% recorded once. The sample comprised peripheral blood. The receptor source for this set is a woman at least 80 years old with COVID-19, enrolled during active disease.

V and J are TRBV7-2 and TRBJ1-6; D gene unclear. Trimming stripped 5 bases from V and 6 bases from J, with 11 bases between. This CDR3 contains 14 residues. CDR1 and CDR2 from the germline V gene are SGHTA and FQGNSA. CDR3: CASSALAGNSPLHF. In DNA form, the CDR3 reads TGTGCCAGCAGCGCCCTTGCCGGTAATTCACCCCTCCACTTT.

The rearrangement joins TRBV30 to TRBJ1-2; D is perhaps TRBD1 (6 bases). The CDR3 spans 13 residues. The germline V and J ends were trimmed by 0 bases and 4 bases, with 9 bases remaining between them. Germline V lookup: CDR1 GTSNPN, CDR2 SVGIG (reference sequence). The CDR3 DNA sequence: TGTGCCTGGAGTGTTACCAGGGGCTATGGCTACACCTTC. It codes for CAWSVTRGYGYTF.

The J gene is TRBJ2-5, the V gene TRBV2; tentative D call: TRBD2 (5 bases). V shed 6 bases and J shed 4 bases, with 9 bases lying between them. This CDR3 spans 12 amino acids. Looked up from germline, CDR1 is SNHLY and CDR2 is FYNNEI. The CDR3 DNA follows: TGTGCCAGCAGGGAGGCGGGAGAGACCCAGTACTTC. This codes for CASREAGETQYF.

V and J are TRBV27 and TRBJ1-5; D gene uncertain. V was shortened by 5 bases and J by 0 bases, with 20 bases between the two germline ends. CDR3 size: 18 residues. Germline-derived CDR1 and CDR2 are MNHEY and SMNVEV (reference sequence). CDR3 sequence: CASSPQRAAGYSNQPQHF. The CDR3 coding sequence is TGTGCCAGCAGTCCCCAGAGAGCGGCAGGCTATAGCAATCAGCCCCAGCATTTT.

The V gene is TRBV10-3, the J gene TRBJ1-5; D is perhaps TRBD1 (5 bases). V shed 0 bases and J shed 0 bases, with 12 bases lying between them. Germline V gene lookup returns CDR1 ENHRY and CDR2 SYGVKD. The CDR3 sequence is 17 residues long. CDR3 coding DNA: TGTGCCATCAGTGAGTCCGGCGGGGGGGGTAGCAATCAGCCCCAGCATTTT. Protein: CAISESGGGGSNQPQHF.

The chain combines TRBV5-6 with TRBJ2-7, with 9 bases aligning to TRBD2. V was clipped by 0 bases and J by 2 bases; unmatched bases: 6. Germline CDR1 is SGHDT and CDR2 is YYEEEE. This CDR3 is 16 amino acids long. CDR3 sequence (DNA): TGTGCCAGCAGCTTGGTTCCTAGCGGGACTACCTACGAGCAGTACTTC. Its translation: CASSLVPSGTTYEQYF.

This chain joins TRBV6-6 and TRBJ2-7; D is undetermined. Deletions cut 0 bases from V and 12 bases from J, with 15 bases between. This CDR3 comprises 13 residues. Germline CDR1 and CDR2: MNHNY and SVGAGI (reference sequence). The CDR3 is CASSYSTSPLLYF. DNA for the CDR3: TGTGCCAGCAGTTACTCGACTTCCCCTCTCTTGTACTTC.

The CDR3, as DNA: TGTGCCAGCAGTTTATCGAGGGTTGCGGAGACCCAGTACTTC. Translated, it gives CASSLSRVAETQYF. This chain links TRBV27 with TRBJ2-5, with TRBD2 as a possible D gene (5 bases). Deletions cut 0 bases from V and 5 bases from J, with 10 bases between. Germline CDR1 is MNHEY and CDR2 is SMNVEV (reference sequence). This CDR3 is 14 amino acids long.

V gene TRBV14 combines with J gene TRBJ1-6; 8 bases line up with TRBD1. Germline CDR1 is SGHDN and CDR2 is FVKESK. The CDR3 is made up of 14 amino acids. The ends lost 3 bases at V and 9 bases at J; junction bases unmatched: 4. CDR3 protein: CASSQMGQASPLHF. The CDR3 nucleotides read TGTGCCAGCAGCCAGATGGGACAGGCTTCACCCCTCCACTTT.

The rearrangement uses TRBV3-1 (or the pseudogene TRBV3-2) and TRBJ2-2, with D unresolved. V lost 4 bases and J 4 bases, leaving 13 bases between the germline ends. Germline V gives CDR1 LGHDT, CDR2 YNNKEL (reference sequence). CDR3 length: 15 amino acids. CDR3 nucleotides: TGTGCCAGCAGCCGGGCCCCGTCTGGCACCGGGGAGCTGTTTTTT. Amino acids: CASSRAPSGTGELFF.

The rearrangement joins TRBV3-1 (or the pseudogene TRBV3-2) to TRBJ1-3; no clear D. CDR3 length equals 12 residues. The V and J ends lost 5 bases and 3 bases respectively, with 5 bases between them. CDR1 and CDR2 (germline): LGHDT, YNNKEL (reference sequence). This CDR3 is CASSGGGNTIYF. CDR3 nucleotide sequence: TGTGCCAGCAGCGGCGGTGGAAACACCATATATTTT.

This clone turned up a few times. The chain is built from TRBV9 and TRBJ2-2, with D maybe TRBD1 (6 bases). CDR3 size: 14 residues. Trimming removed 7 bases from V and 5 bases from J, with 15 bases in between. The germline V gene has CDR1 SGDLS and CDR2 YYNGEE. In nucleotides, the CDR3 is TGTGCCAGCCAACAGGGTTATCGGACCGGGGAGCTGTTTTTT. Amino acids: CASQQGYRTGELFF.

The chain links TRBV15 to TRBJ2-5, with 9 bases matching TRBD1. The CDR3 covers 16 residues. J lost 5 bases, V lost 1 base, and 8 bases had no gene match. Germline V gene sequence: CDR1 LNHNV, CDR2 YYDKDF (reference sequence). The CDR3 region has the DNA TGTGCCACCAGCAGAGTCGCGGGACAGGGTGGCGAGACCCAGTACTTC. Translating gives CATSRVAGQGGETQYF.

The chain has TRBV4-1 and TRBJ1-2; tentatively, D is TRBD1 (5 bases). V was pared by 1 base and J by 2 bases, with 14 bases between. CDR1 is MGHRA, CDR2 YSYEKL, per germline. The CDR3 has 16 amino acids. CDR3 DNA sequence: TGCGCCAGCAGCCAAGGAAGGGGTCGGGAGAACTATGGCTACACCTTC. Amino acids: CASSQGRGRENYGYTF.

CDR3 region: CASSLAGAETQYF. In nucleotides, the CDR3 is TGTGCCAGCAGCTTGGCCGGAGCAGAGACCCAGTACTTC. This chain links TRBV5-4 with TRBJ2-5; D remains unclear. The CDR3 is 13 residues long. V dropped 0 bases and J dropped 4 bases, with 7 bases sitting between them. From germline, CDR1 is SGHNT and CDR2 YYREEE (reference sequence).

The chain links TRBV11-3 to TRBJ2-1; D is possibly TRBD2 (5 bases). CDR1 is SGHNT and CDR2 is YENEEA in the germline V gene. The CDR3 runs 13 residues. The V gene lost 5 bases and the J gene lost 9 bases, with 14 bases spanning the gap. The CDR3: CASSQAVDSEQFF. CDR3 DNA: TGTGCCAGCAGCCAAGCGGTGGATTCTGAGCAGTTCTTC.

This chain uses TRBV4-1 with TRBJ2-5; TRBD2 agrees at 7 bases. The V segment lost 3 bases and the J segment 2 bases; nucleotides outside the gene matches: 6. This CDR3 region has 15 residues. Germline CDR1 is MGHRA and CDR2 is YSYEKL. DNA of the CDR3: TGCGCCAGCAGCCACGCTACTAGCGCACAAGAGACCCAGTACTTC. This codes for CASSHATSAQETQYF.